What follows are 28 T cell receptor beta chains derived from one specimen sequenced in a study of control samples from healthy donors and cancer patients. The method was immunoSEQ multiplex PCR; TCRdb's version includes in-frame clones alone and lacks a portion of them. The repertoire consists of about 110,000 clones, with about 80% occurring once and the leading ten covering less than 15%. The material sequenced was blood. Receptors originate from a woman aged 50 to 60 in good health.

This chain links TRBV5-5 with TRBJ2-5; the D gene is possibly TRBD1 (6 bases). Germline loops: CDR1 SGHKS, CDR2 YYEKEE (reference sequence). The V gene lost 0 bases and the J gene lost 5 bases, with 11 bases spanning the gap. The CDR3 length is 14 residues. The CDR3, as DNA: TGTGCCAGCAGCTTGGAAGGGGGTTTGGAGACCCAGTACTTC. This translates into CASSLEGGLETQYF.

In this sample, this clone turned up many times. This rearrangement joins TRBV6-6 to TRBJ2-2; 7 bases line up with TRBD1. The V gene end was trimmed by 2 bases and the J gene end by 3 bases; junction bases not matched to a gene: 6. CDR1 is MNHNY, CDR2 SVGAGI, per germline (reference sequence). The CDR3 extends over 16 amino acids. CDR3 bases: TGTGCCAGCAGTTACCCCGGGACAGCTTACACCGGGGAGCTGTTTTTT. Amino acid sequence: CASSYPGTAYTGELFF.

V usage is TRBV10-3 and J usage is TRBJ1-5; TRBD1 is a possible D gene (5 bases). CDR3 length: 15 residues. Germline CDR1 and CDR2: ENHRY and SYGVKD. V lost 3 bases and J 0 bases, leaving 9 bases between the germline ends. The CDR3 DNA reads TGTGCCATCAGTGATGGGGGGGTTAGCAATCAGCCCCAGCATTTT. This translates into CAISDGGVSNQPQHF.

This clone appeared once. The chain joins TRBV20-1 to TRBJ2-5; D is unresolved. CDR1 and CDR2 (germline): DFQATT, SNEGSKA (reference sequence). With 3 bases removed from V and 1 base from J, the gap between germline ends came to 15 bases. The CDR3 extends over 15 amino acids. The CDR3 region is CSASFLGPSQETQYF. The CDR3 DNA reads as TGCAGTGCTAGTTTCTTGGGCCCATCCCAAGAGACCCAGTACTTC.

CDR3: CASMSFNRVDTQYF. CDR3 in DNA: TGTGCCAGCATGTCGTTTAATCGGGTAGATACGCAGTATTTT. This chain uses TRBV6-5 with TRBJ2-3, with D hard to call. CDR1 is MNHEY and CDR2 is SVGAGI in the germline V gene. This CDR3 comprises 14 residues. V was pared by 7 bases and J by 5 bases, with 16 bases between.

The rearrangement uses TRBV2 and TRBJ1-1, with D hard to call. CDR1 and CDR2 from the germline V gene are SNHLY and FYNNEI. This CDR3 has 14 amino acids. V gave up 5 bases and J gave up 0 bases, with 10 bases separating them. The CDR3 bases are TGTGCCAGCAGTTCACAGACTTTGAACACTGAAGCTTTCTTT. This gives the protein CASSSQTLNTEAFF.

This clone occurred once. This chain links TRBV28 with TRBJ2-3, with 11 positions matching TRBD2. Germline V lookup: CDR1 MDHEN, CDR2 SYDVKM. J gave up 3 bases and V 6 bases, and 2 bases lay outside the gene matches. CDR3 size: 14 residues. In DNA form, the CDR3 reads TGTGCCAGCAGACTAGCGGGGGCAACAGATACGCAGTATTTT. It specifies CASRLAGATDTQYF.

The chain combines TRBV15 with TRBJ2-5, with D perhaps given as TRBD1 or TRBD2 (5 bases each). Germline V lookup: CDR1 LNHNV, CDR2 YYDKDF (reference sequence). This CDR3 is 17 amino acids long. V was cut by 0 bases and J by 7 bases, with 21 bases left in between. The DNA of the CDR3 is TGTGCCACCAGCAGAGACCAACCGGGACCCGGTGCAGGGACCCAGTACTTC. Protein sequence: CATSRDQPGPGAGTQYF.

CDR3 residues: CASSSGGLAGGKSSYEQYF. The DNA for the CDR3 is TGCGCCAGCAGCTCAGGAGGACTAGCGGGGGGCAAAAGCTCCTACGAGCAGTACTTC. The rearrangement joins TRBV5-1 to TRBJ2-7; TRBD2 matches 14 bases. The ends lost 3 bases at V and 0 bases at J; junction bases unmatched: 11. This CDR3 has 19 residues. Germline lookup yields CDR1 SGHRS and CDR2 YFSETQ.

The chain employs TRBV5-4 and TRBJ2-3, with 7 bases lining up with TRBD1. CDR1 and CDR2 (germline): SGHNT, YYREEE (reference sequence). This CDR3 spans 13 amino acids. J lost 4 bases, V lost 2 bases, and 1 base had no gene match. CDR3 sequence: CASSLQGSDTQYF. CDR3 coding DNA: TGTGCCAGCAGCTTACAGGGGTCAGATACGCAGTATTTT.

Only one count was recorded for this clone. V is TRBV7-2 and J is TRBJ2-7; 12 bases fit TRBD2. The CDR3 extends over 17 amino acids. The V gene's germline CDR1 is SGHTA and CDR2 FQGNSA. The V segment lost 3 bases and the J segment 0 bases; nucleotides outside the gene matches: 6. In nucleotides, the CDR3 is TGTGCCAGCAGCTTGAGGGAGACTAGCGGGAGCTCCTACGAGCAGTACTTC. Its protein is CASSLRETSGSSYEQYF.

The V call is TRBV19, the J call TRBJ1-4; no clear D gene. Between the trimmed V and J ends, which lost 4 bases and 6 bases, there was a span of 12 bases. This CDR3 is built from 14 residues. The germline V gene has CDR1 LNHDA and CDR2 SQIVND (reference sequence). This CDR3 reads CASSRKTRYEKLFF. The CDR3 DNA reads as TGTGCCAGTAGTAGGAAGACGCGGTATGAAAAACTGTTTTTT.

The chain carries TRBV4-3 and TRBJ2-3; TRBD2 aligns across 10 bases. Germline V CDR1 and CDR2: LGHNA, YSLEER. V shed 0 bases and J 4 bases; nucleotides not matched to a gene: 1. This CDR3 region has 15 residues. The CDR3 bases are TGCGCCAGCAGCCAAGACGGGACTAGCGCAGATACGCAGTATTTT. This sequence encodes CASSQDGTSADTQYF.

V and J are TRBV14 and TRBJ2-5; D is perhaps TRBD2 (6 bases). Per germline, CDR1 SGHDN and CDR2 FVKESK. This CDR3 is built from 16 residues. Trimming pared 0 bases from V and 7 bases from J, leaving 18 bases between. The CDR3 reads CASSQEGAGLQGTQYF. The CDR3 bases are TGTGCCAGCAGCCAAGAAGGAGCGGGCCTCCAGGGGACCCAGTACTTC.

The chain carries TRBV5-4 and TRBJ2-2; D may be TRBD2 (7 bases). The length of the CDR3 is 18 residues. V shed 3 bases and J shed 1 base, with 19 bases lying between them. The germline V gene has CDR1 SGHNT and CDR2 YYREEE (reference sequence). Written as DNA, the CDR3 is TGTGCCAGCAGCTCTCCATCTGGCGGGGGCGGGAACACCGGGGAGCTGTTTTTT. Translation gives CASSSPSGGGGNTGELFF. The whole variable domain, remainder taken from reference TRBV5-4 and TRBJ2-2, is ETGVTQSPTHLIKTRGQQVTLRCSSQSGHNTVSWYQQALGQGPQFIFQYYREEENGRGNFPPRFSGLQFPNYSSELNVNALELDDSALYLCASSSPSGGGGNTGELFFGEGSRLTVL.

The chain employs TRBV18 and TRBJ1-6, with a weak D call TRBD1 (6 bases). The V gene lost 1 base and the J gene lost 8 bases, with 12 bases spanning the gap. Germline V gives CDR1 KGHSH, CDR2 LQKENI. CDR3 length: 15 amino acids. The CDR3 protein is CASSPQPGVDSPLHF. CDR3 nucleotides: TGTGCCAGCTCACCACAGCCAGGGGTGGATTCACCCCTCCACTTT.

This clone was seen a single time. The chain recombines TRBV21-1 with TRBJ2-3; the table gives TRBD1 as D, unverified against the DNA. TRBV21-1 represents a pseudogene. This CDR3 comprises 17 residues. This chain's CDR3 is CASSMNTDRGLSDTQYF. The DNA of the CDR3 is TGTGCCAGCAGCATGAACACGGACAGGGGTTTGTCAGATACGCAGTATTTT.

V usage is TRBV28 and J usage is TRBJ2-7; D is perhaps TRBD1 (5 bases). V was clipped by 3 bases and J by 6 bases, with 6 bases between them. This CDR3 is built from 11 residues. CDR1 is MDHEN, CDR2 SYDVKM, per germline. The CDR3 spells CASSFGAEQYF. The CDR3 bases are TGTGCCAGCAGTTTTGGGGCCGAGCAGTACTTC.

The chain recombines TRBV6-5 with TRBJ1-1; D is undetermined. V shed 7 bases and J shed 7 bases, with 16 bases lying between them. Looked up from germline, CDR1 is MNHEY and CDR2 is SVGAGI. The CDR3 has 13 residues. The CDR3 DNA reads TGTGCCAGCAAGAAGGCGGCATTCTTTGAAGCTTTCTTT. Translation gives CASKKAAFFEAFF.

The V call is TRBV7-2, the J call TRBJ2-3; 7 positions agree with TRBD2. After removal of 1 base from V and 7 bases from J, the junction contained 8 bases not matched to a gene. The CDR3 sequence is 15 residues long. CDR1 and CDR2 (germline): SGHTA, FQGNSA. This CDR3 is CASSLVPGGGNTQYF. DNA for the CDR3: TGTGCCAGCAGCTTAGTCCCTGGGGGGGGGAATACGCAGTATTTT.

Concerning this clone: Germline is not matched at one junction end, which may reflect a read error. Other DNA sequences in the same sample also yield this CDR3. The rearrangement links TRBV5-4 to TRBJ2-5, with 7 nucleotides matching TRBD1. CDR1 and CDR2 (germline): SGHNT, YYREEE (reference sequence). This CDR3 is built from 14 residues. This chain's CDR3 is CASSFRDSQETQYF. CDR3 in DNA: TGTGCCAGTAGCTTCCGGGACAGCCAAGAGACCCAGTACTTC. The full variable domain, its missing parts supplied by reference TRBV5-4 and TRBJ2-5, is ETGVTQSPTHLIKTRGQQVTLRCSSQSGHNTVSWYQQALGQGPQFIFQYYREEENGRGNFPPRFSGLQFPNYSSELNVNALELDDSALYLCASSFRDSQETQYFGPGTRLLVL.

DNA of the CDR3: TGTGCCAGCAGTCAAATTCGACTAGCGGGGTCCTACGAGCAGTACTTC. Its translation is CASSQIRLAGSYEQYF. The chain combines TRBV6-2 or TRBV6-3 with TRBJ2-7; TRBD2 aligns across 11 bases. Germline V gene data show CDR1 as MNHEY and CDR2 as SVGEGT. The trim removed 5 bases at V and 1 base at J, leaving 7 bases unmatched. CDR3 size: 16 residues.

This chain connects TRBV27 to TRBJ1-5; TRBD1 aligns across 8 bases. V trimming: 7 bases; J trimming: 4 bases; junction bases outside the gene matches: 9. There are 15 residues in the CDR3. The germline gives CDR1 MNHEY, CDR2 SMNVEV (reference sequence). DNA for the CDR3: TGTGCCAGCAAAACCGACAGGGGCGCGAATCAGCCCCAGCATTTT. This encodes CASKTDRGANQPQHF.

A few counts support this clone. The chain has TRBV6-6 and TRBJ2-1, with TRBD1 matching 7 bases. The CDR3 runs to 13 residues. Germline trimming cut 11 bases from V and 4 bases from J; bases unmatched to any gene: 8. Germline V CDR1 and CDR2: MNHNY, SVGAGI (reference sequence). CDR3 sequence: CAVSRDSYNEQFF. Here the CDR3 DNA reads TGTGCCGTGTCCCGGGACAGTTACAATGAGCAGTTCTTC.

This chain joins TRBV30 and TRBJ2-3; D is undetermined. Trimming left V 2 bases short and J 5 bases short, with 5 bases between. The CDR3 is made up of 11 amino acids. Germline CDR1 is GTSNPN and CDR2 is SVGIG (reference sequence). The CDR3 nucleotides are TGTGCCTGGAGTTTCGGAGATACGCAGTATTTT. Its translation is CAWSFGDTQYF.

The gene calls are TRBV7-6 and TRBJ2-7; 8 positions match TRBD1. This CDR3 region has 14 residues. With V trimmed by 2 bases and J by 0 bases, 0 bases remained unmatched. Germline V gene data show CDR1 as SGHVS and CDR2 as FNYEAQ. The CDR3 DNA reads TGTGCCAGCAGCTTAACAGGGGGCTCCTACGAGCAGTACTTC. Translation: CASSLTGGSYEQYF.

This clone was observed a handful of times. CDR3 sequence (DNA): TGTGCCAGCAGCTTCCCCCTGGGACTAGCGGATTACGAGCAGTACTTC. The encoded protein is CASSFPLGLADYEQYF. The V gene is TRBV11-3, the J gene TRBJ2-7, with 11 positions matching TRBD2. This CDR3 has 16 amino acids. Germline V gives CDR1 SGHNT, CDR2 YENEEA. Losses at the gene ends were 3 bases for V and 4 bases for J; bases not matched to a gene: 8.

The chain couples TRBV7-2 to TRBJ1-1; D is ambiguous. The CDR3 sequence is 13 residues long. The germline V and J ends were trimmed by 2 bases and 9 bases, with 13 bases remaining between them. The V gene's germline CDR1 is SGHTA and CDR2 FQGNSA. DNA of the CDR3: TGTGCCAGCAGCTTATTGAAGGCCGAACAAGCTTTCTTT. Encoded protein: CASSLLKAEQAFF.